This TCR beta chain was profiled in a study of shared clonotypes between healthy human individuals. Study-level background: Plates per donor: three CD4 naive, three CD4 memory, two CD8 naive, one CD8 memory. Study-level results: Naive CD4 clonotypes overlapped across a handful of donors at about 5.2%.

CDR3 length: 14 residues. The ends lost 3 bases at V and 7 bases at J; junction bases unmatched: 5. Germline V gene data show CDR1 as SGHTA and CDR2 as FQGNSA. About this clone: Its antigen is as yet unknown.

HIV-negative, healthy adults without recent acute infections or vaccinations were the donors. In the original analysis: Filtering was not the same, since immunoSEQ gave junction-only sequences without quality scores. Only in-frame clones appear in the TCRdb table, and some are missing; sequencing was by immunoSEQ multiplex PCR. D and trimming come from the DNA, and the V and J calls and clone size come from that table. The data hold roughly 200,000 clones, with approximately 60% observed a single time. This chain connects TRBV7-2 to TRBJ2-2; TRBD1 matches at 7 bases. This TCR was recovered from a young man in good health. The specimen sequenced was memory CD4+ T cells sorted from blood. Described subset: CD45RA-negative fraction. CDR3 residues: CASSFLGQVGELFF. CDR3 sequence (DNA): TGTGCCAGCAGCTTTCTCGGACAGGTCGGGGAGCTGTTTTTT.